This TCR beta chain was recorded in a study of tumor-infiltrating lymphocytes in primary liver carcinoma. Background on the study: Staging placed the tumors at T1-T3 N0M0, and they measured about 4.2 to 11 cm across.

Making TCR beta cDNA involved approximately 0.5 ug total RNA and a constant-region primer. Nested multiplex PCR, run for three rounds with slightly modified ARM-PCR, yielded TCR beta libraries. For around 9 cycles apiece, the opening two PCR rounds ran with TRBV1-TRBV30 forward primers and a C-beta reverse primer. One entry per CDR3 protein results from TCRdb running MiXCR on the multiplex PCR reads. The sample includes nearly 200,000 distinct CDR3 sequences, about 65% of them seen just once. Overall study results and limits: The bulk unsorted samples meant that CD4+ and CD8+ repertoires went uncompared.

CDR1 and CDR2 from the germline V gene are SGHDT and YYEEEE. The CDR3 is 17 residues long. Alongside blood RNA obtained from unsorted whole blood, germline DNA was also extracted. Comment on this clonotype: Its antigen is still unknown. One end of the junction is discordant with germline, which a read error may explain.

Sequencing was done on a sample of peripheral blood. The chain links TRBV5-6 to TRBJ2-3; D perhaps matches TRBD2 (5 bases). The clonotype comes from a woman aged 55 to 70 with primary liver carcinoma and hepatitis B virus infection. CDR3 in amino acids: CAGSLRVGIASTDTQYF. CDR3 DNA: TGTGCCGGCAGCTTGCGGGTAGGAATTGCAAGCACAGATACGCAGTATTTT.